The entry that follows covers one T cell receptor beta chain sequence. The sample originates from a study of blood T cell repertoires in COVID-19. Study summary: Both acute and convalescent COVID-19 samples were obtained from the United States, Italy and Spain. The analysed material was cDNA or gDNA that came from T cells, B-cell-depleted T cells, or PBMCs.

How the authors handled the data: Reference gene primers were amplified, and this amplification served to estimate nucleated cell counts. The repertoire was sequenced with immunoSEQ multiplex PCR; TCRdb's copy has only in-frame clones and lacks some. D and trimming were read from the DNA, whereas the V and J calls and clone size are those reported in that table. The sample has fewer than 200,000 clones; around 87% are singletons. The CDR3 has 13 amino acids. Per germline, CDR1 MDHEN and CDR2 SYDVKM. V was shortened by 6 bases and J by 8 bases, with 11 bases between the two germline ends. The specimen sequenced was peripheral blood. V is TRBV28 and J is TRBJ1-6; D call uncertain. The TCR sequence derives from a middle-aged man with active or convalescent COVID-19. CDR3 sequence reads: CASRTRRDSPLHF. The CDR3 coding sequence is TGTGCCAGCAGGACGCGGCGAGATTCACCCCTCCACTTT.